This is a list of T cell receptor beta chains from one sample in a study of Graves' ophthalmopathy and Graves' hyperthyroidism. TCRdb fed the multiplex PCR reads into MiXCR, producing one record per CDR3 protein. The data hold under 800,000 distinct CDR3 sequences, with approximately 22% observed a single time. The sequenced sample consisted of peripheral blood. These receptors originate from a woman aged 18-29 years with stable Graves' hyperthyroidism. Some clones in this sample may be carry-over from other donors' samples. Each CDR3 is given with its conserved first and last residue. Each record gives: J gene, D gene, V gene, clone size, CDR3 DNA, CDR3 protein. The D gene is left open where the match is weak. Expanded clones get a size class; other rows say once, few or many, or leave the size out.

>TRBJ1-1|TRBD1|TRBV12-3/TRBV12-4|many
TGTGCCAGCAGGGTAACAGGGGACATGAACACTGAAGCTTTCTTT
CASRVTGDMNTEAFF
>TRBJ2-5|TRBD2|TRBV6-1|few
TGTGCCAGCGCAGGACTAGCGGGAGTGTTGGAGACCCAGTACTTC
CASAGLAGVLETQYF
>TRBJ2-2|TRBD1|TRBV27|many
TGTGCCAGCAGTTTATTATCAAGAGCCGGGACAGGGGACGCCGGGGAGCTGTTTTTT
CASSLLSRAGTGDAGELFF
>TRBJ1-2|.|TRBV28|.
TGTGCCAGCAGTTTACGGGGTTTACCTGACTATGGCTACACCTTC
CASSLRGLPDYGYTF
>TRBJ2-5|.|TRBV20-1|many
TGCAGTGCTAGAGACCGCTACTCAGAGACCCAGTACTTC
CSARDRYSETQYF
>TRBJ2-7|TRBD2|TRBV4-2|many
TGTGCCAGCAGCCAAGAGGCTAGCGGGGCGGGAGAGCAGTACTTC
CASSQEASGAGEQYF
>TRBJ1-5|.|TRBV7-3|many
TGTGCCAGCAGCTCGAACCCTGGGTCCCTTAGCAATCAGCCCCAGCATTTT
CASSSNPGSLSNQPQHF
>TRBJ1-3|.|TRBV30|many
TGTGCCTGGACAGCTGGAAACACCATATATTTT
CAWTAGNTIYF
>TRBJ2-4|TRBD1|TRBV6-2/TRBV6-3|once
TGTGCCAGCAACGATCAGGGGGCACAGACCAAAAACATTCAGTACTTC
CASNDQGAQTKNIQYF
>TRBJ1-2|.|TRBV6-5|many
TGTGCCAGCAGTTACGCCTCCCCCAGGGTTGGGGGCTACACCTTC
CASSYASPRVGGYTF
>TRBJ2-7|.|TRBV11-1|many
TGTGCCAGCAGCTTGACCCCAGTTTACGAGCAGTACTTC
CASSLTPVYEQYF
>TRBJ1-3|.|TRBV12-3/TRBV12-4|.
TGTGCCAGCAGTTTCGGCAGTCTTTATGGAAACACCATATATTTT
CASSFGSLYGNTIYF
>TRBJ1-1|.|TRBV18|few
TGTGCCAGCTCACCGAGAATTGAGGGGTCGAGAACTGAAGCTTTCTTT
CASSPRIEGSRTEAFF
>TRBJ1-1|.|TRBV27|many
TGTGCCAGCAGTGTGAAACAGGGAAGACCCACTGAAGCTTTCTTT
CASSVKQGRPTEAFF
>TRBJ1-1|.|TRBV5-1|many
TGCGCCAGCAGCTTGGAGGAGGTGGACACTGAAGCTTTCTTT
CASSLEEVDTEAFF
>TRBJ2-5|TRBD1|TRBV12-3/TRBV12-4|many
TGTGCCAGCAGCTCTACCCGGGACAGGGGCCAAGAGACCCAGTACTTC
CASSSTRDRGQETQYF
>TRBJ2-5|TRBD1|TRBV11-2|many
TGTGCCAGCAGCTATCGGGACAGGGAAATGGAGACCCAGTACTTC
CASSYRDREMETQYF
>TRBJ2-4|.|TRBV6-5|.
TGTGCCAGCAGTTACTCCTGGGGTTCCGAAAACATTCAGTACTTC
CASSYSWGSENIQYF
>TRBJ1-1|TRBD1|TRBV5-4|many
TGTGCCAGCAGCTTAGGGTCGACAGGGCCGAGAACTGAAGCTTTCTTT
CASSLGSTGPRTEAFF
>TRBJ1-3|TRBD1|TRBV12-3/TRBV12-4|.
TGTGCCAGCAGCCCTGGACAGGCTGGAAACACCATATATTTT
CASSPGQAGNTIYF
>TRBJ1-2|.|TRBV27|many
TGTGCCAGCAGTGAACGGGACGGGACTTATGGTGGCTACACCTTC
CASSERDGTYGGYTF
>TRBJ2-5|.|TRBV4-1|.
TGCGCCAGCGGGCGAAGAGAGGGGGTGGGGGAGACCCAGTACTTC
CASGRREGVGETQYF